Below are 10 T cell receptor beta chains sequenced from a single sample in a study of long-term antiretroviral therapy in people with HIV. Samples were assayed with immunoSEQ v3.0 at survey level. The assay was immunoSEQ multiplex PCR, and TCRdb's table has in-frame clones only and misses some. The sample lists about 18,000 clones, less than 80% seen once, with 12% to 15% in the top ten. Sequencing used unsorted PBMCs, obtained 0.3 years after starting antiretroviral therapy. The receptors come from a woman in her fifties or sixties with HIV.

The chain employs TRBV4-1 and TRBJ1-1, with 10 bases lining up with TRBD1. The CDR3 is 15 residues long. CDR1 and CDR2 (germline): MGHRA, YSYEKL. V trimming: 3 bases; J trimming: 6 bases; junction bases outside the gene matches: 7. The CDR3 loop reads CASSQRGTGDAEAFF. CDR3 sequence (DNA): TGCGCCAGCAGCCAGCGAGGGACAGGGGATGCTGAAGCTTTCTTT.

V is TRBV5-1 and J is TRBJ2-7; D is perhaps TRBD1 (6 bases). V was shortened by 0 bases and J by 3 bases, with 13 bases between the two germline ends. This CDR3 has 15 amino acids. From germline, CDR1 is SGHRS and CDR2 YFSETQ. The CDR3 DNA reads as TGCGCCAGCAGCTTGGGACAGGCAAGTTTCTACGAGCAGTACTTC. This gives the protein CASSLGQASFYEQYF.

The V call is TRBV4-1, the J call TRBJ2-1; D is ambiguous. V gave up 1 base and J gave up 3 bases, with 10 bases separating them. The length of the CDR3 is 15 residues. Germline V gives CDR1 MGHRA, CDR2 YSYEKL. The CDR3 here is CASSQVTDFYNEQFF. Here the CDR3 DNA reads TGCGCCAGCAGCCAAGTTACTGATTTCTACAATGAGCAGTTCTTC.

A single count supports this clone. The gene calls are TRBV19 and TRBJ2-5; D may match TRBD1 or TRBD2 (5 bases each). The length of the CDR3 is 13 residues. Looked up from germline, CDR1 is LNHDA and CDR2 is SQIVND (reference sequence). V gave up 10 bases and J gave up 4 bases, with 16 bases separating them. The CDR3 here is CATRAVGVETQYF. In DNA, the CDR3 is TGTGCCACTAGGGCCGTGGGGGTAGAGACCCAGTACTTC.

This CDR3 reads CASSTDPQGAHGETQYF. CDR3 sequence (DNA): TGCGCCAGCAGTACAGACCCACAGGGGGCCCACGGGGAGACCCAGTACTTC. The rearrangement links TRBV5-1 to TRBJ2-5, with 9 bases identical to TRBD1. Germline V gene sequence: CDR1 SGHRS, CDR2 YFSETQ. CDR3 size: 17 residues. V shed 5 bases, J shed 5 bases, and the junction held 16 bases outside the gene matches.

The V gene is TRBV6-5, the J gene TRBJ1-2; 7 bases are shared with TRBD1. This CDR3 has 14 residues. The germline V gene encodes CDR1 MNHEY and CDR2 SVGAGI. The ends lost 6 bases at V and 2 bases at J; junction bases unmatched: 6. CDR3: CASRTGYNNYGYTF. The CDR3 nucleotides read TGTGCCAGCAGGACAGGGTATAACAACTATGGCTACACCTTC.

The J gene is TRBJ2-3, the V gene TRBV9; 12 bases are a match to TRBD2. Germline lookup yields CDR1 SGDLS and CDR2 YYNGEE. V lost 6 bases, J lost 6 bases, and 8 bases stayed unmatched. The CDR3 has 15 amino acids. In DNA form, the CDR3 reads TGTGCCAGCACGACTAGCGGGGGCCTCATGGATACGCAGTATTTT. Protein product: CASTTSGGLMDTQYF.

V gene TRBV30 combines with J gene TRBJ1-2; 8 bases agree with TRBD1. Germline assignment: CDR1 GTSNPN and CDR2 SVGIG (reference sequence). There are 14 residues in the CDR3. J gave up 8 bases and V 3 bases, and 11 bases lay outside the gene matches. This CDR3 is CAWRRDLTGVGYTF. The CDR3 DNA sequence: TGTGCCTGGAGGAGAGACTTGACAGGGGTCGGCTACACCTTC. Full variable domain (remainder filled in from reference TRBV30 and TRBJ1-2): SQTIHQWPATLVQPVGSPLSLECTVEGTSNPNLYWYRQAAGRGLQLLFYSVGIGQISSEVPQNLSASRPQDRQFILSSKKLLLSDSGFYLCAWRRDLTGVGYTFGSGTRLTVV.

V gene TRBV6-6 combines with J gene TRBJ1-5; 7 nucleotides line up with TRBD1. Trimming removed 6 bases from V and 5 bases from J; junction bases left unmatched: 7. Germline-derived CDR1 and CDR2 are MNHNY and SVGAGI (reference sequence). There are 14 residues in the CDR3. CDR3 protein: CASRRQGSDQPQHF. DNA for the CDR3: TGTGCCAGCAGACGACAGGGATCGGATCAGCCCCAGCATTTT.

Comments on this clone: The junction and the germline gene differ at one end; a read error may be behind it. This chain connects TRBV5-6 to TRBJ2-1, with D perhaps matching TRBD2 (5 bases). The CDR3 spans 12 residues. From germline, CDR1 is SGHDT and CDR2 YYEEEE. CDR3 protein: CASRLGGGEQFF. CDR3 DNA: TGTGCCAGCAGGTTGGGTGGCGGGGAGCAGTTCTTC.